This T cell receptor beta chain was found in a study of blood T cell repertoires in COVID-19. The germline CDR1 and CDR2 sequences are GTSNPN and SVGIG (reference sequence). Deletions cut 3 bases from V and 10 bases from J, with 13 bases between. The CDR3 extends over 13 amino acids. Profiled with immunoSEQ multiplex PCR; TCRdb holds only in-frame clones, not every one. Among hundreds of thousands of clones, around nine tenths were seen once, and the ten largest hold around 2%. The receptor was isolated from a woman in her sixties or seventies in a cohort exposed to, infected with or recovered from COVID-19 (not recorded which). The sample taken for sequencing was PBMCs or T cells enriched from blood (not recorded which). The chain has TRBV30 and TRBJ1-6, with D possibly being TRBD1 (5 bases). Here the CDR3 DNA reads TGTGCCTGGAGGGGGGGGAGGAGCTCACCCCTCCACTTT. This sequence encodes CAWRGGRSSPLHF.